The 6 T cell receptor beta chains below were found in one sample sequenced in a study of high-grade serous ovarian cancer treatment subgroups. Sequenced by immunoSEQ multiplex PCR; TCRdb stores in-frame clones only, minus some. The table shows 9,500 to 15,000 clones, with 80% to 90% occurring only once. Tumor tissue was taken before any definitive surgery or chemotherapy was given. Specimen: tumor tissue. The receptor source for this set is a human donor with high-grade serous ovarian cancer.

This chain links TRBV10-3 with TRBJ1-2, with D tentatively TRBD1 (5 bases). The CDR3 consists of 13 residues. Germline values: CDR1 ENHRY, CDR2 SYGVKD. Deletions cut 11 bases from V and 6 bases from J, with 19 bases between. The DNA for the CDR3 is TGTGCCTTAACCCGGGACGGCGATAATGGCTACACCTTC. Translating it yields CALTRDGDNGYTF.

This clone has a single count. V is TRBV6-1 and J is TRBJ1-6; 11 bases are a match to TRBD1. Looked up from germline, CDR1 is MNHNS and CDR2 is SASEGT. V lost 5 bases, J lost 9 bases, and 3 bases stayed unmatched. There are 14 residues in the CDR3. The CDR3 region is CASSSDRGLSPLHF. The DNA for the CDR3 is TGTGCCAGCAGTTCGGACAGGGGGCTTTCACCCCTCCACTTT.

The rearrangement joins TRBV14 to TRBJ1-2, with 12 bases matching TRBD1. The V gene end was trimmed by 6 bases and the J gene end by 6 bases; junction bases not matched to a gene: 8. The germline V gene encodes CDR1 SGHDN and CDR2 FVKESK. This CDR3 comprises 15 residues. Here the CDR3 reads CASRLGQGAQNGYTF. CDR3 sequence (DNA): TGTGCCAGCAGACTGGGACAGGGGGCGCAAAATGGCTACACCTTC.

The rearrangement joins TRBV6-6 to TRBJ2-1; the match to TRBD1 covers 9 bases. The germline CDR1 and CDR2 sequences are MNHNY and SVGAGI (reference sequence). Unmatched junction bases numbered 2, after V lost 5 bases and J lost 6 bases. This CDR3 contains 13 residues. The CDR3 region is CASSLDRGNEQFF. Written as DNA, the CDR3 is TGTGCCAGCAGTCTGGACAGGGGCAATGAGCAGTTCTTC.

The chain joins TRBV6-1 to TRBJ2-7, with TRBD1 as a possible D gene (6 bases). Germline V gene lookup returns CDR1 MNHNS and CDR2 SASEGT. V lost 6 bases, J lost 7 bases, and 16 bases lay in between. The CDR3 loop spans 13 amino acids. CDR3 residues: CASRDSTTKEQYF. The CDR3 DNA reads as TGTGCCAGCAGGGACAGTACTACGAAGGAGCAGTACTTC.

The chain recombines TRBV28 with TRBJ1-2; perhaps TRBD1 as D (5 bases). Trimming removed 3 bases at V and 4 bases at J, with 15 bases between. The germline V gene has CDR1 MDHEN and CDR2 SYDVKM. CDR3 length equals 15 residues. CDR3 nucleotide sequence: TGTGCCAGCAGTTTGTTTATGGGGGTGGGCTATGGCTACACCTTC. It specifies CASSLFMGVGYGYTF.